This record concerns one TCR beta chain sequence. The sample is drawn from a study of OX40 agonist ivuxolimab in advanced cancers. The repertoire was sequenced with immunoSEQ multiplex PCR; TCRdb's copy has only in-frame clones and lacks some. This sample has roughly 46,000 clones, with about 88% found just once. The CDR3 loop spans 14 amino acids. Germline V gene sequence: CDR1 MNHEY, CDR2 SMNVEV (reference sequence). The ends were cut back, 1 base at V and 5 bases at J, with 12 bases in the middle. Individuals having autoimmune disease history or systemic immunosuppression were not enrolled. This TCR was sampled from an adult with an advanced solid tumor such as melanoma, head and neck, liver or kidney cancer. The input for sequencing was CD4+ or CD8+ T cells sorted from blood, taken in a trial of the OX40 agonist ivuxolimab. V is TRBV27 and J is TRBJ2-7, with D possibly TRBD1 on 6 matching bases. Here the CDR3 reads CASSLFGKGDEQYF. CDR3 coding DNA: TGTGCCAGCAGTTTATTCGGCAAGGGGGACGAGCAGTACTTC.